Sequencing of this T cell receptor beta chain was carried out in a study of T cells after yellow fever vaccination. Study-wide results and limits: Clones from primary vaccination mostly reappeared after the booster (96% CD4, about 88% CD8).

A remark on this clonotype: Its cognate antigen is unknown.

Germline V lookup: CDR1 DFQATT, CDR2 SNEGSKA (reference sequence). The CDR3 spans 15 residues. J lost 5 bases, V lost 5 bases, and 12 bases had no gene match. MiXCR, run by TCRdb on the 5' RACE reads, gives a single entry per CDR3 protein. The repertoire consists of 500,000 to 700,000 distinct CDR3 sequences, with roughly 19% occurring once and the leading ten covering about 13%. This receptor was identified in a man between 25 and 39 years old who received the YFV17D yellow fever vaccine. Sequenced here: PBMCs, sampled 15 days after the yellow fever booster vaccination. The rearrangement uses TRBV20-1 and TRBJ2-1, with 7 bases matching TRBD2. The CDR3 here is CSAPKRGPGDNEQFF. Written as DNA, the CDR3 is TGCAGTGCTCCAAAGCGGGGCCCGGGGGACAATGAGCAGTTCTTC.